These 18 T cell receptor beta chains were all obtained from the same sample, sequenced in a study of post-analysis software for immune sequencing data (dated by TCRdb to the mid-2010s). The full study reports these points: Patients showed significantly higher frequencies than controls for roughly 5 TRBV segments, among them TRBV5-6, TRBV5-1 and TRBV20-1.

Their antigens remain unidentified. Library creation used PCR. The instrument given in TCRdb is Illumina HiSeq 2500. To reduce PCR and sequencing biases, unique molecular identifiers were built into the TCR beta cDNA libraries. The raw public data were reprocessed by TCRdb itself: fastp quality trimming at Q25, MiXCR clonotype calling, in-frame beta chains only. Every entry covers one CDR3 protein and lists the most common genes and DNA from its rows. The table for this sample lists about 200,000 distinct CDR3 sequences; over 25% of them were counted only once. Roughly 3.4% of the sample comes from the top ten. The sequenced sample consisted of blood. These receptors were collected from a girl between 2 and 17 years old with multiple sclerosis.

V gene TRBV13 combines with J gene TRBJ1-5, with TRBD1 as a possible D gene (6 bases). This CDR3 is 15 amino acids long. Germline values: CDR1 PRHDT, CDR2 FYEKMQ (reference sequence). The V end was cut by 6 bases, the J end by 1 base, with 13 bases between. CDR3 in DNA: TGTGCCAGCAGTTCAGGGGAGGCCAGCAATCAGCCCCAGCATTTT. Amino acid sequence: CASSSGEASNQPQHF.

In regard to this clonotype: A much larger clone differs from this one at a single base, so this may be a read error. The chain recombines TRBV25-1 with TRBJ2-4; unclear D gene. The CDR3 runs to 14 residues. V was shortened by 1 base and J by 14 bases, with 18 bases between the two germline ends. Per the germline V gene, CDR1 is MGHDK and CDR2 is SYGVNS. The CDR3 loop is CASSEFHTAETKYF. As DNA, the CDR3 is TGTGCCAGCAGTGAATTTCACACTGCAGAGACCAAGTACTTC.

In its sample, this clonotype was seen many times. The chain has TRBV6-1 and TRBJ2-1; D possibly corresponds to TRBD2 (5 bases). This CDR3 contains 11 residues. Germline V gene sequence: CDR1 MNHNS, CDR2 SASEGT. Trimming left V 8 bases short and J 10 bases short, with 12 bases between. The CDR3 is CASAGSKEQFF. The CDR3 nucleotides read TGTGCCAGCGCGGGTTCTAAGGAGCAGTTCTTC.

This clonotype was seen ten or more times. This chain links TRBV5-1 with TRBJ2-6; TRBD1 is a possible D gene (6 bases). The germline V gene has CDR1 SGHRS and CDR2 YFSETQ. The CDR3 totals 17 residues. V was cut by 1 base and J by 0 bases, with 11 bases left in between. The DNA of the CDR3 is TGCGCCAGCAGCTTGCCAGGGGTGGGCTCTGGGGCCAACGTCCTGACTTTC. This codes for CASSLPGVGSGANVLTF. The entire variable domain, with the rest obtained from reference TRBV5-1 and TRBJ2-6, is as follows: KAGVTQTPRYLIKTRGQQVTLSCSPISGHRSVSWYQQTPGQGLQFLFEYFSETQRNKGNFPGRFSGRQFSNSRSEMNVSTLELGDSALYLCASSLPGVGSGANVLTFGAGSRLTVL.

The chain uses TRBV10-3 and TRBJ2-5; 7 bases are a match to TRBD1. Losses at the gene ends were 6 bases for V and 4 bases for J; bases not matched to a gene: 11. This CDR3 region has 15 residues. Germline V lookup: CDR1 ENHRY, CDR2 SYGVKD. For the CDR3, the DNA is TGTGCCATCAGCCGAACGACAGGGTTTGGAGAGACCCAGTACTTC. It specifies CAISRTTGFGETQYF.

This chain's CDR3 is CSARDGPVELFF. The CDR3 DNA follows: TGCAGTGCTAGAGATGGGCCAGTAGAGCTGTTTTTT. The rearrangement uses TRBV20-1 and TRBJ2-2, with no clear D. The V gene's germline CDR1 is DFQATT and CDR2 SNEGSKA (reference sequence). The CDR3 consists of 12 residues. V shed 0 bases and J shed 11 bases, with 10 bases lying between them.

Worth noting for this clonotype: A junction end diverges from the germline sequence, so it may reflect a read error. CDR3 DNA: TGCACCAGCAGCTTGATGGGGAACACCGGGGAGCTGTTTTTT. It codes for CTSSLMGNTGELFF. The rearrangement uses TRBV5-1 and TRBJ2-2; the D is unclear. Germline-derived CDR1 and CDR2 are SGHRS and YFSETQ. The CDR3 contains 14 residues.

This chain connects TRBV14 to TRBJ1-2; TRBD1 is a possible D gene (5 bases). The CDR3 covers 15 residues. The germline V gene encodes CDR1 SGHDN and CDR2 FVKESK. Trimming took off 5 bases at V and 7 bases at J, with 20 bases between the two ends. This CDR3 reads CASSARDGRPVGYTF. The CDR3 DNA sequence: TGTGCCAGCAGCGCCCGGGACGGGAGACCAGTTGGCTACACCTTC. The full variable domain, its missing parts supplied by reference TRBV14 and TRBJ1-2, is EAGVTQFPSHSVIEKGQTVTLRCDPISGHDNLYWYRRVMGKEIKFLLHFVKESKQDESGMPNNRFLAERTGGTYSTLKVQPAELEDSGVYFCASSARDGRPVGYTFGSGTRLTVV.

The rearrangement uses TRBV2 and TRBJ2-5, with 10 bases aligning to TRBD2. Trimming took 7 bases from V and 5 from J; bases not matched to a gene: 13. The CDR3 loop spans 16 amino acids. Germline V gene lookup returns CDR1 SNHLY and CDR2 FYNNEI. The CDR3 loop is CASTQPLAGFRETQYF. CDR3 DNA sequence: TGTGCCAGCACCCAACCACTAGCGGGATTTAGGGAGACCCAGTACTTC.

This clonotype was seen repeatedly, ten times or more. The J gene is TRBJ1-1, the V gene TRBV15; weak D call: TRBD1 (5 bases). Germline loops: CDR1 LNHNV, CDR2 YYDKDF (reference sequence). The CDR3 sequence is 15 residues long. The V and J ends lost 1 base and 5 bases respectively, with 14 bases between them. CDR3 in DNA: TGTGCCACCAGCAGAGTCTACGGGGGTGGTACTGAAGCTTTCTTT. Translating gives CATSRVYGGGTEAFF.

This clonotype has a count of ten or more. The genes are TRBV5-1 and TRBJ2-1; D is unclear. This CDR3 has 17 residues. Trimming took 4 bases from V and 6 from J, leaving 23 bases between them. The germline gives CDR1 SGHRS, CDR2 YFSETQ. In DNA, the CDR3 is TGCGCCAGCAGCCCGCCACCCCTGGCGGACCCCTTCAATGAGCAGTTCTTC. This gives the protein CASSPPPLADPFNEQFF.

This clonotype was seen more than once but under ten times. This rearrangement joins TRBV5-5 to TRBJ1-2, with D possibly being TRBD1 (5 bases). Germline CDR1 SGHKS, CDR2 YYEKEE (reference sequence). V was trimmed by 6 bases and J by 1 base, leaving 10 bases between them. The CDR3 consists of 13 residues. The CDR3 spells CASKNDSNYGYTF. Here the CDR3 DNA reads TGTGCCAGCAAGAACGACAGTAACTATGGCTACACCTTC.

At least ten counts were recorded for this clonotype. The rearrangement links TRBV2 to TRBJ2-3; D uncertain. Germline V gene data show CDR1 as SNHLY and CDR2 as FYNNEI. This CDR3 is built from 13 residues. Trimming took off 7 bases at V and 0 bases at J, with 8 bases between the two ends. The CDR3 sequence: CASIKSSTDTQYF. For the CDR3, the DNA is TGTGCCAGCATCAAGAGTAGCACAGATACGCAGTATTTT.

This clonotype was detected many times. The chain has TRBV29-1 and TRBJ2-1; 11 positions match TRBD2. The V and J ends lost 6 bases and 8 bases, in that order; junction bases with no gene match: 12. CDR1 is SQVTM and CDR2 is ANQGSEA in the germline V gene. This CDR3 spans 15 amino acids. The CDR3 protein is CSVEKVAGGGDEQFF. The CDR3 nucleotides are TGCAGCGTCGAAAAAGTAGCGGGAGGGGGCGATGAGCAGTTCTTC.

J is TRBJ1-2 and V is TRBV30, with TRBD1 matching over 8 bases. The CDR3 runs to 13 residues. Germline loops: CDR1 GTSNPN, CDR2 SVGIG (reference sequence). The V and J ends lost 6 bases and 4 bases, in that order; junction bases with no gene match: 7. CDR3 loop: CACSRQGIYGYTF. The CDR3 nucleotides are TGTGCCTGTTCCCGACAGGGGATCTATGGCTACACCTTC.

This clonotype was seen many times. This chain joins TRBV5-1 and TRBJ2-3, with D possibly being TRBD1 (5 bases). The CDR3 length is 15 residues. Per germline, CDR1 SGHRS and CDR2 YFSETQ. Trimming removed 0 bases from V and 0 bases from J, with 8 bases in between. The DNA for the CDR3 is TGCGCCAGCAGCTTGGGAGCAGGGAGCACAGATACGCAGTATTTT. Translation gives CASSLGAGSTDTQYF.

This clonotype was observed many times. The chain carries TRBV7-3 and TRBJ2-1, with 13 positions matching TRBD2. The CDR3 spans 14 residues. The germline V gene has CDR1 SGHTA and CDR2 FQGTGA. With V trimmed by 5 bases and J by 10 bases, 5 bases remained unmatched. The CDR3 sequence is CASSHGLAGDEQFF. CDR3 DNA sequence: TGTGCCAGCAGCCATGGACTAGCGGGGGACGAGCAGTTCTTC.

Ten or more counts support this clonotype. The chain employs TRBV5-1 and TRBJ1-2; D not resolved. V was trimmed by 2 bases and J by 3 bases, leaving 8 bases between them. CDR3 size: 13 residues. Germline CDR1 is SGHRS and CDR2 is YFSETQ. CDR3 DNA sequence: TGCGCCAGCAGCTTAGAAGGCGACTATGGCTACACCTTC. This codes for CASSLEGDYGYTF. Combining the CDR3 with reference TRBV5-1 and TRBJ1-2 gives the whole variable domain KAGVTQTPRYLIKTRGQQVTLSCSPISGHRSVSWYQQTPGQGLQFLFEYFSETQRNKGNFPGRFSGRQFSNSRSEMNVSTLELGDSALYLCASSLEGDYGYTFGSGTRLTVV.